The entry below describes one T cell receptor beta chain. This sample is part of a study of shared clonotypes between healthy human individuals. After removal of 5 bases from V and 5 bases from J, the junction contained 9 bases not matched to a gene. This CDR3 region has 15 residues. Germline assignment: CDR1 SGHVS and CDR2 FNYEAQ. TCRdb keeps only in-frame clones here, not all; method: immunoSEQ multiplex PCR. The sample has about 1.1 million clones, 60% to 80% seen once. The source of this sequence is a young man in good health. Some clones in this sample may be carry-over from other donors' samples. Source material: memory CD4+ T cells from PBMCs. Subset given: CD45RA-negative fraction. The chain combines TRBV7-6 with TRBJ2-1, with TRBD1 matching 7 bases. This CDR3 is CASSVDREQNNEQFF. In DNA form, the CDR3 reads TGTGCCAGCAGCGTAGACAGGGAACAGAACAATGAGCAGTTCTTC. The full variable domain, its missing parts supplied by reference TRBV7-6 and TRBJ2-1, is GAGVSQSPRYKVTKRGQDVALRCDPISGHVSLYWYRQALGQGPEFLTYFNYEAQQDKSGLPNDRFSAERPEGSISTLTIQRTEQRDSAMYRCASSVDREQNNEQFFGPGTRLTVL.